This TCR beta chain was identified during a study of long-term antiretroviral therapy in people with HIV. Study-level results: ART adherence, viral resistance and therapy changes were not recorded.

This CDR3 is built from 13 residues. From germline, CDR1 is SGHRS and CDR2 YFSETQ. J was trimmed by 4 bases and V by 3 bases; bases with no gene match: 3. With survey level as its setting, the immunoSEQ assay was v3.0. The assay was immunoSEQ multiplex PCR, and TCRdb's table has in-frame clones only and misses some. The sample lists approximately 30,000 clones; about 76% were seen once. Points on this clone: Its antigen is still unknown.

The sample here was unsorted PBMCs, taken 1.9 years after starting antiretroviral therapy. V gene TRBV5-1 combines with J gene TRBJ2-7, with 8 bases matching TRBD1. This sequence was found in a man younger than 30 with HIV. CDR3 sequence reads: CASSWGQAYEQYF. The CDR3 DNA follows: TGCGCCAGCAGCTGGGGACAGGCTTACGAGCAGTACTTC.